Detailed here is one TCR beta chain. The table came from immunoSEQ multiplex PCR; TCRdb's copy has only in-frame clones and leaves some out. The sample lists 600,000 or so clones, about 98% seen once, with 0.3% to 0.35% in the top ten. CD45RO negativity and positive selection for CCR7 defined naive CD8 cells, a population that excluded terminally differentiated effector memory CD45RA+ cells. The data are from a study of shared clonotypes between healthy human individuals. This receptor was identified in a man younger than 45 in good health. Sequencing was performed on naive CD8+ T cells sorted from blood.

The CDR3 bases are TGTGCCATTCTGACAGGGGCCTACGAGCAGTACTTC. Its translation is CAILTGAYEQYF. The chain carries TRBV7-9 and TRBJ2-7, with 8 bases lining up with TRBD1. This CDR3 is 12 amino acids long. Trimming removed 10 bases from V and 2 bases from J; junction bases left unmatched: 4. Germline V gives CDR1 SEHNR, CDR2 FQNEAQ (reference sequence). Based on the CDR3 plus reference TRBV7-9 and TRBJ2-7, the full variable domain is DTGVSQNPRHKITKRGQNVTFRCDPISEHNRLYWYRQTLGQGPEFLTYFQNEAQLEKSRLLSDRFSAERPKGSFSTLEIQRTEQGDSAMYLCAILTGAYEQYFGPGTRLTVT.